This T cell receptor (beta chain) was documented in a study of T cells in localized non-small cell lung cancer. Notes on this clone: Its antigen is currently unknown.

Trimming stripped 5 bases from V and 0 bases from J, with 10 bases between. In germline, CDR1 is SNHLY, CDR2 FYNNEI. This CDR3 spans 14 amino acids. Study-level points and caveats: Uninvolved adjacent lung had higher T cell clonality than tumor and all other tissues. Sequencing covered just one tumor region, so heterogeneity cannot be ruled out. The study linked higher blood T cell density to longer overall survival. Researchers found a median approximately 60 of the top 100 tumor clones in adjacent lung.

The protocol was immunoSEQ multiplex PCR, while the TCRdb copy is restricted to in-frame clones and leaves out a portion. The profile shows around 30,000 clones, 88% of them singletons. The chain couples TRBV2 to TRBJ1-1; D possibly corresponds to TRBD1 (6 bases). This receptor was obtained from a female donor at least 60 years old with stage III squamous cell lung carcinoma. Sample: peripheral blood, taken before any cancer treatment. CDR3 sequence (DNA): TGTGCCAGCAGTCACAGGGACCTGAACACTGAAGCTTTCTTT. This sequence encodes CASSHRDLNTEAFF.